Following are 17 T cell receptor beta chains from one sample sequenced in a study of cytomegalovirus exposure and HLA in healthy donors. Use of 60 Vbeta and 13 Jbeta primers characterized the PCR. Repertoires were generated with immunoSEQ multiplex PCR, while TCRdb's copy carries only in-frame clones and drops some. This table holds over 80,000 clones, around 75% found once. Input material: PBMCs. The origin of the receptors is a man in his forties in good health and CMV-seronegative.

This chain connects TRBV4-1 to TRBJ2-7; D remains unclear. This CDR3 region has 14 residues. Germline lookup yields CDR1 MGHRA and CDR2 YSYEKL. Between the trimmed V and J ends, which lost 0 bases and 13 bases, there was a span of 19 bases. The CDR3 nucleotides are TGCGCCAGCAGCCAAGATCATATAAAGTGTCCGCGATACTTC. This encodes CASSQDHIKCPRYF.

The rearrangement joins TRBV14 to TRBJ1-2; no firm D call. Per the germline V gene, CDR1 is SGHDN and CDR2 is FVKESK. Trimming took 0 bases from V and 6 from J, leaving 11 bases between them. The CDR3 length is 14 residues. The CDR3 coding sequence is TGTGCCAGCAGCCAAGAGAGGGCCAACAATGGCTACACCTTC. Its translation: CASSQERANNGYTF.

This clone was detected only a few times. The rearrangement links TRBV7-2 to TRBJ2-1, with 12 positions matching TRBD2. Germline V gives CDR1 SGHTA, CDR2 FQGNSA. The CDR3 is 12 residues long. Germline trimming cut 8 bases from V and 10 bases from J; bases unmatched to any gene: 3. The DNA of the CDR3 is TGTGCCAGCGGTGGACTAGCGGGGGAGCAGTTCTTC. This gives the protein CASGGLAGEQFF.

In DNA form, the CDR3 reads TGTGCCAGCAGGGACAGGGTTTGGTATGGCTACACCTTC. Its translation is CASRDRVWYGYTF. The rearrangement links TRBV6-5 to TRBJ1-2; 8 nucleotides line up with TRBD1. V shed 6 bases, J shed 5 bases, and the junction held 5 bases outside the gene matches. There are 13 residues in the CDR3. Germline CDR1 MNHEY, CDR2 SVGAGI.

V is TRBV7-9 and J is TRBJ1-5; D gene unclear. The CDR3 spans 14 residues. Trimming stripped 0 bases from V and 10 bases from J, with 13 bases between. CDR1 is SEHNR, CDR2 FQNEAQ, per germline (reference sequence). For the CDR3, the DNA is TGTGCCAGCAGCTTAGCATACTCGTCGGGACCCCAGCATTTT. It translates to CASSLAYSSGPQHF.

The chain has TRBV4-3 and TRBJ2-7; maybe TRBD2 (5 bases). There are 16 residues in the CDR3. Germline V CDR1 and CDR2: LGHNA, YSLEER. V gave up 1 base and J gave up 0 bases, with 13 bases separating them. The CDR3 DNA follows: TGCGCCAGCAGCCAAGTGTGGGGAGAGGGCTCCTACGAGCAGTACTTC. Residues: CASSQVWGEGSYEQYF.

The gene calls are TRBV28 and TRBJ2-1; the match to TRBD1 covers 8 bases. The CDR3 covers 16 residues. The V gene's germline CDR1 is MDHEN and CDR2 SYDVKM. J lost 0 bases, V lost 6 bases, and 7 bases had no gene match. For the CDR3, the DNA is TGTGCCAGCAGCTCGGACAGGGAGAGCTCCTACAATGAGCAGTTCTTC. Translation: CASSSDRESSYNEQFF.

The chain joins TRBV5-1 to TRBJ1-1; D is ambiguous. V was trimmed by 2 bases and J by 1 base, leaving 9 bases between them. Germline values: CDR1 SGHRS, CDR2 YFSETQ. This CDR3 region has 14 residues. In DNA form, the CDR3 reads TGCGCCAGCAGCTTTCCCGGGGAGAACACTGAAGCTTTCTTT. It codes for CASSFPGENTEAFF.

This clone has a handful of counts. This chain links TRBV5-1 with TRBJ2-7; no firm D call. Trimming pared 3 bases from V and 3 bases from J, leaving 7 bases between. Germline-derived CDR1 and CDR2 are SGHRS and YFSETQ. This CDR3 is 12 amino acids long. CDR3 nucleotides: TGCGCCAGCAGCTCTAACAGCTACGAGCAGTACTTC. The encoded protein is CASSSNSYEQYF.

In its sample, this clone was seen a few times. The V and J genes are TRBV27 and TRBJ1-2; maybe TRBD1 (5 bases). In germline, CDR1 is MNHEY, CDR2 SMNVEV (reference sequence). The CDR3 consists of 18 residues. The ends were cut back, 5 bases at V and 0 bases at J, with 22 bases in the middle. The CDR3 region is CASSEGHGRVAANYGYTF. The CDR3, as DNA: TGTGCCAGCAGTGAAGGACACGGGAGGGTCGCGGCTAACTATGGCTACACCTTC.

The chain is built from TRBV19 and TRBJ2-7, with 7 bases identical to TRBD1. The CDR3 consists of 16 residues. With V trimmed by 3 bases and J by 0 bases, 8 bases remained unmatched. Germline V lookup: CDR1 LNHDA, CDR2 SQIVND (reference sequence). This CDR3 is CASSIRTGPSSYEQYF. DNA for the CDR3: TGTGCCAGTAGTATCCGGACAGGCCCAAGCTCCTACGAGCAGTACTTC. Complete variable domain (other parts from reference TRBV19 and TRBJ2-7): DGGITQSPKYLFRKEGQNVTLSCEQNLNHDAMYWYRQDPGQGLRLIYYSQIVNDFQKGDIAEGYSVSREKKESFPLTVTSAQKNPTAFYLCASSIRTGPSSYEQYFGPGTRLTVT.

The rearrangement links TRBV9 to TRBJ1-1; D remains ambiguous. The germline gives CDR1 SGDLS, CDR2 YYNGEE. CDR3 length: 13 amino acids. V shed 5 bases and J shed 4 bases, with 12 bases lying between them. This CDR3 reads CASRGGGGTEAFF. CDR3 nucleotides: TGTGCCAGCAGGGGAGGCGGCGGCACTGAAGCTTTCTTT.

Worth noting for this clone: Its ends do not fully match the called genes, so a read error is possible. CDR3 sequence: CASSLTGQAYEQYF. The CDR3 DNA follows: TGTGCCAGCAGCCTAACCGGACAGGCCTATGAGCAGTACTTC. J is TRBJ2-7 and V is TRBV2; the match to TRBD1 covers 7 bases. This CDR3 is built from 14 residues. Germline loops: CDR1 SNHLY, CDR2 FYNNEI.

The chain combines TRBV7-8 with TRBJ1-5; TRBD1 agrees at 7 bases. This CDR3 has 15 residues. The V segment lost 5 bases and the J segment 2 bases; nucleotides outside the gene matches: 6. Germline lookup yields CDR1 SGHVS and CDR2 FQNEAQ. CDR3 nucleotide sequence: TGTGCCAGCAGCCCGCGGCAGGGGGGCAATCAGCCCCAGCATTTT. It yields the protein CASSPRQGGNQPQHF.

In DNA, the CDR3 is TGCGCCAGCAGCCTAGTTCCGGACAGCCCTGCCTACGAGCAGTACTTC. Its translation: CASSLVPDSPAYEQYF. The J gene is TRBJ2-7, the V gene TRBV4-1, with D tentatively TRBD1 (6 bases). V was cut by 4 bases and J by 2 bases, with 18 bases left in between. The germline V gene encodes CDR1 MGHRA and CDR2 YSYEKL. The CDR3 loop spans 16 amino acids.

This clone has just a few counts. The genes are TRBV29-1 and TRBJ1-2; the D is unclear. This CDR3 has 12 amino acids. V dropped 7 bases and J dropped 7 bases, with 16 bases sitting between them. CDR1 is SQVTM, CDR2 ANQGSEA, per germline. CDR3 in DNA: TGCAGCGCCACCGAAGAGACTCCTGGCTACACCTTC. Amino acids: CSATEETPGYTF.

The chain is built from TRBV5-1 and TRBJ1-1; D is unclear. The CDR3 is made up of 14 amino acids. CDR1 is SGHRS, CDR2 YFSETQ, per germline. V lost 0 bases, J lost 6 bases, and 12 bases lay in between. For the CDR3, the DNA is TGCGCCAGCAGCTTGGAAACGGTTCTGGCTGAAGCTTTCTTT. Its protein is CASSLETVLAEAFF.